The rows below give T cell receptor beta chains drawn from one sample of a study of blood T cell repertoires in COVID-19. The method was immunoSEQ multiplex PCR; TCRdb's version includes in-frame clones alone and lacks a portion of them. The sample contains approximately 150,000 clones, about 91% of which appear only once. Sequences were obtained from peripheral blood. The receptors were sampled from a woman aged 55-69 years who had recovered from COVID-19. Both conserved end residues are part of each CDR3. The D gene is left open where the match is weak. Part of the rows lack a size; the others show once, few, many or a class for expanded clones.

CDR3 protein: CASSLTGTGKYYEQYF
CDR3 DNA: TGTGCCAGCAGTCTCACAGGGACAGGGAAATACTACGAGCAGTACTTC
V gene: TRBV3-1/TRBV3-2
D gene: TRBD1
J gene: TRBJ2-7
clone size: NA

CDR3 protein: CASSKGQGAAWYTEAFF
CDR3 DNA: TGTGCCAGCAGTAAGGGACAGGGGGCGGCGTGGTATACTGAAGCTTTCTTT
V gene: TRBV6-2/TRBV6-3
D gene: TRBD1
J gene: TRBJ1-1
clone size: NA

CDR3 protein: CASSDDSYGYTF
CDR3 DNA: TGTGCCAGCAGCGATGACAGCTATGGCTACACCTTC
V gene: TRBV2
D gene: NA
J gene: TRBJ1-2
clone size: NA

CDR3 protein: CASSWQGSSYNSPLHF
CDR3 DNA: TGCGCCAGCAGCTGGCAGGGGAGCTCCTATAATTCACCCCTCCACTTT
V gene: TRBV5-1
D gene: NA
J gene: TRBJ1-6
clone size: NA

CDR3 protein: CASSEGLRDRGFYNEQFF
CDR3 DNA: TGTGCCAGCAGTGAAGGTTTGCGGGACAGGGGGTTTTACAATGAGCAGTTCTTC
V gene: TRBV6-1
D gene: TRBD1
J gene: TRBJ2-1
clone size: NA

CDR3 protein: CASSLGTGRDYGYTF
CDR3 DNA: TGTGCCAGCAGCCTTGGGACAGGGAGGGACTATGGCTACACCTTC
V gene: TRBV7-3
D gene: TRBD1
J gene: TRBJ1-2
clone size: few

CDR3 protein: CASSTADSLNQPQHF
CDR3 DNA: TGTGCCAGCAGTACGGCAGACAGCCTCAATCAGCCCCAGCATTTT
V gene: TRBV2
D gene: NA
J gene: TRBJ1-5
clone size: NA

CDR3 protein: CASSVTGDTQYF
CDR3 DNA: TGTGCCAGCAGTGTTACAGGAGATACGCAGTATTTT
V gene: TRBV28
D gene: NA
J gene: TRBJ2-3
clone size: NA

CDR3 protein: CASSIGGHSTDTQYF
CDR3 DNA: TGTGCCAGTAGTATAGGAGGCCATAGCACAGATACGCAGTATTTT
V gene: TRBV19
D gene: NA
J gene: TRBJ2-3
clone size: NA

CDR3 protein: CASSLAQGAQHF
CDR3 DNA: TGTGCCAGCAGTTTAGCGCAGGGGGCCCAGCATTTT
V gene: TRBV12-3/TRBV12-4
D gene: TRBD1
J gene: TRBJ1-5
clone size: NA

CDR3 protein: CASSLAGEGTVEKLFF
CDR3 DNA: TGTGCCAGCAGCTTGGCCGGGGAGGGAACGGTTGAAAAACTGTTTTTT
V gene: TRBV5-4
D gene: NA
J gene: TRBJ1-4
clone size: NA

CDR3 protein: CASSQDGVGGLSYNEQFF
CDR3 DNA: TGCGCCAGCAGCCAAGATGGTGTTGGCGGATTGTCCTACAATGAGCAGTTCTTC
V gene: TRBV4-3
D gene: NA
J gene: TRBJ2-1
clone size: few

CDR3 protein: CASSQRLAATYTQYF
CDR3 DNA: TGTGCCAGCAGCCAACGACTAGCGGCTACTTATACGCAGTATTTT
V gene: TRBV14
D gene: TRBD2
J gene: TRBJ2-3
clone size: NA

CDR3 protein: CASTLWAGNTGELFF
CDR3 DNA: TGTGCCAGTACCTTATGGGCGGGAAACACCGGGGAGCTGTTTTTT
V gene: TRBV19
D gene: NA
J gene: TRBJ2-2
clone size: NA

CDR3 protein: CASSPSPLDSYGYTF
CDR3 DNA: TGTGCCAGCTCACCCTCTCCACTGGACAGCTATGGCTACACCTTC
V gene: TRBV18
D gene: NA
J gene: TRBJ1-2
clone size: NA